A selection of T cell receptor beta chains follows, all from one sample in a study of low-dose radiotherapy and immunotherapy resistance in tumors. TCRdb processed the reads anew with MiXCR; each CDR3 protein has one entry. The sample lists under 35,000 distinct CDR3 sequences; 45% to 50% were seen once. The sequenced sample was PBMCs, obtained after low-dose radiotherapy plus immunotherapy. The receptors shown here come from a male donor with gallbladder cancer. Each CDR3 is given with its conserved first and last residue. The D gene is left open where the match is weak. Only some rows state a clone size, as once, few, many or a class for expanded clones.

D gene: .
J gene: TRBJ2-3
V gene: TRBV28
clone size: .
CDR3 protein: CASSSPRDKDTQYF
CDR3 DNA: TGTGCCAGCAGTTCCCCCCGGGACAAAGATACGCAGTATTTT

D gene: TRBD2
J gene: TRBJ2-1
V gene: TRBV5-1
clone size: many
CDR3 protein: CASGGGGLYNEQFF
CDR3 DNA: TGCGCCAGCGGCGGGGGGGGCCTCTACAATGAGCAGTTCTTC

D gene: .
J gene: TRBJ1-5
V gene: TRBV20-1
clone size: many
CDR3 protein: CSAAIEFSTPSNQPQHF
CDR3 DNA: TGCAGTGCGGCAATCGAATTTTCTACCCCTAGCAATCAGCCCCAGCATTTT

D gene: TRBD2
J gene: TRBJ2-7
V gene: TRBV30
clone size: many
CDR3 protein: CAWSQTSGLEQYF
CDR3 DNA: TGTGCCTGGAGTCAGACTAGCGGTCTGGAGCAGTACTTC

D gene: TRBD2
J gene: TRBJ2-1
V gene: TRBV5-1
clone size: few
CDR3 protein: CASSLAGPDQAGGLGEQFF
CDR3 DNA: TGCGCCAGCAGCTTGGCTGGCCCCGACCAAGCGGGGGGGCTCGGTGAGCAGTTCTTC

D gene: .
J gene: TRBJ1-5
V gene: TRBV6-2/TRBV6-3
clone size: .
CDR3 protein: CASSYSLGGSNQPQHF
CDR3 DNA: TGTGCCAGCAGTTACTCCTTGGGGGGCTCCAATCAGCCCCAGCATTTT

D gene: .
J gene: TRBJ2-5
V gene: TRBV20-1
clone size: many
CDR3 protein: CSALDWTQETQYF
CDR3 DNA: TGCAGTGCTCTAGACTGGACGCAAGAGACCCAGTACTTC

D gene: .
J gene: TRBJ2-7
V gene: TRBV4-2
clone size: .
CDR3 protein: CASSPLGQTYEQYF
CDR3 DNA: TGTGCCAGCAGCCCTCTGGGCCAGACCTACGAGCAGTACTTC

D gene: .
J gene: TRBJ2-1
V gene: TRBV7-3
clone size: once
CDR3 protein: CASSTVADSEQFF
CDR3 DNA: TGTGCCTCTTCGACCGTAGCAGACAGTGAGCAGTTCTTC

D gene: TRBD2
J gene: TRBJ2-2
V gene: TRBV28
clone size: few
CDR3 protein: CASSQGGEGTGELFF
CDR3 DNA: TGTGCCAGCAGCCAAGGAGGGGAGGGGACCGGGGAGCTGTTTTTT

D gene: .
J gene: TRBJ2-5
V gene: TRBV6-2/TRBV6-3
clone size: .
CDR3 protein: CASSYSTGRRRETQYF
CDR3 DNA: TGTGCCAGCAGTTACTCGACGGGAAGGAGGCGGGAGACCCAGTACTTC

D gene: TRBD2
J gene: TRBJ2-7
V gene: TRBV28
clone size: many
CDR3 protein: CASSSSEGSSGRANEQYF
CDR3 DNA: TGTGCCAGCAGTTCCTCCGAGGGGTCTAGCGGGAGGGCCAACGAGCAGTACTTC

D gene: .
J gene: TRBJ2-3
V gene: TRBV5-4
clone size: .
CDR3 protein: CASSLQGPDTQYF
CDR3 DNA: TGTGCCAGCAGCCTACAGGGCCCAGATACGCAGTATTTT

D gene: TRBD1
J gene: TRBJ1-1
V gene: TRBV27
clone size: many
CDR3 protein: CASRPGTGGVTTEAFF
CDR3 DNA: TGTGCCAGCAGACCCGGGACAGGGGGCGTTACCACTGAAGCTTTCTTT

D gene: TRBD1
J gene: TRBJ2-1
V gene: TRBV14
clone size: .
CDR3 protein: CASSHAGTGSNEQFF
CDR3 DNA: TGTGCCAGCAGCCATGCCGGGACAGGGAGTAATGAGCAGTTCTTC

D gene: .
J gene: TRBJ1-1
V gene: TRBV5-1
clone size: medium-sized
CDR3 protein: CASSLVVMNTEAFF
CDR3 DNA: TGCGCCAGCAGCTTAGTGGTTATGAACACTGAAGCTTTCTTT

D gene: .
J gene: TRBJ2-7
V gene: TRBV20-1
clone size: .
CDR3 protein: CSAEGQSYEQYF
CDR3 DNA: TGCAGTGCCGAGGGACAATCCTACGAGCAGTACTTC

D gene: .
J gene: TRBJ1-5
V gene: TRBV19
clone size: .
CDR3 protein: CASSRYSTPAYSNQPQHF
CDR3 DNA: TGTGCCAGTAGCCGTTATTCGACACCCGCCTATAGCAATCAGCCCCAGCATTTT

D gene: TRBD1
J gene: TRBJ1-1
V gene: TRBV7-6
clone size: .
CDR3 protein: CASSLGTGSPEAFF
CDR3 DNA: TGTGCCAGCAGCTTAGGGACAGGGTCTCCAGAAGCTTTCTTT

D gene: .
J gene: TRBJ1-5
V gene: TRBV19
clone size: medium-sized
CDR3 protein: CASTEGGGRNQPQHF
CDR3 DNA: TGTGCCAGTACCGAAGGGGGGGGTCGCAATCAGCCCCAGCATTTT

D gene: .
J gene: TRBJ2-3
V gene: TRBV2
clone size: few
CDR3 protein: CASSPPPFTDTQYF
CDR3 DNA: TGTGCCAGCAGTCCTCCTCCTTTCACAGATACGCAGTATTTT

D gene: TRBD1
J gene: TRBJ2-1
V gene: TRBV28
clone size: medium-sized
CDR3 protein: CASSSPGTGAYNEQFF
CDR3 DNA: TGTGCCAGCAGTTCCCCCGGGACAGGCGCCTACAATGAGCAGTTCTTC

D gene: .
J gene: TRBJ2-5
V gene: TRBV20-1
clone size: .
CDR3 protein: CSAEGGLKTQYF
CDR3 DNA: TGCAGTGCCGAGGGGGGTTTAAAGACCCAGTACTTC

D gene: .
J gene: TRBJ2-7
V gene: TRBV28
clone size: many
CDR3 protein: CASSPGYEQYF
CDR3 DNA: TGTGCCAGCAGCCCTGGCTACGAGCAGTACTTC

D gene: .
J gene: TRBJ2-1
V gene: TRBV3-1
clone size: medium-sized
CDR3 protein: CASSKNPRGESSYNEQFF
CDR3 DNA: TGTGCCAGCAGCAAAAACCCCCGCGGGGAAAGCTCCTACAATGAGCAGTTCTTC

D gene: .
J gene: TRBJ2-5
V gene: TRBV19
clone size: .
CDR3 protein: CASSIPGASQYF
CDR3 DNA: TGTGCCAGTAGTATTCCGGGGGCGTCCCAGTACTTC

D gene: .
J gene: TRBJ1-4
V gene: TRBV10-3
clone size: .
CDR3 protein: CASSALTTTNEKLFF
CDR3 DNA: TGTGCCAGCAGTGCCCTTACAACAACTAATGAAAAACTGTTTTTT

D gene: TRBD2
J gene: TRBJ2-1
V gene: TRBV3-1
clone size: many
CDR3 protein: CASSQVTTGGSYNEQFF
CDR3 DNA: TGTGCCAGCAGCCAAGTTACGACGGGAGGTTCCTACAATGAGCAGTTCTTC

D gene: .
J gene: TRBJ1-5
V gene: TRBV6-2/TRBV6-3
clone size: .
CDR3 protein: CASMLTVNQPQHF
CDR3 DNA: TGTGCCAGCATGCTGACAGTCAATCAGCCCCAGCATTTT

D gene: .
J gene: TRBJ2-1
V gene: TRBV2
clone size: .
CDR3 protein: CASSAQGGNEQFF
CDR3 DNA: TGTGCCAGCAGCGCCCAGGGGGGGAATGAGCAGTTCTTC

D gene: .
J gene: TRBJ2-7
V gene: TRBV12-3/TRBV12-4
clone size: .
CDR3 protein: CASSLGGAGLYEQYF
CDR3 DNA: TGTGCCAGCAGTTTAGGTGGGGCAGGCCTCTACGAGCAGTACTTC

D gene: TRBD2
J gene: TRBJ2-3
V gene: TRBV3-1
clone size: few
CDR3 protein: CASSQDAGVTDTQYF
CDR3 DNA: TGTGCCAGCAGCCAAGATGCGGGGGTGACAGATACGCAGTATTTT

D gene: .
J gene: TRBJ2-2
V gene: TRBV24-1
clone size: few
CDR3 protein: CATSDNPGELFFFFF
CDR3 DNA: .

D gene: TRBD2
J gene: TRBJ2-3
V gene: TRBV4-3
clone size: .
CDR3 protein: CASSRKASGGPTDTQYF
CDR3 DNA: TGCGCCAGCAGCCGTAAAGCTAGCGGGGGGCCCACAGATACGCAGTATTTT

D gene: .
J gene: TRBJ2-7
V gene: TRBV12-3/TRBV12-4
clone size: once
CDR3 protein: CASSFDRNYEQYF
CDR3 DNA: TGTGCCAGCAGTTTCGACAGAAATTACGAGCAGTACTTC

D gene: TRBD1
J gene: TRBJ2-3
V gene: TRBV6-2/TRBV6-3
clone size: medium-sized
CDR3 protein: CASSYRDRGRSSTDTQYF
CDR3 DNA: TGTGCCAGCAGTTACAGGGACAGGGGAAGATCTAGCACAGATACGCAGTATTTT

D gene: .
J gene: TRBJ1-1
V gene: TRBV28
clone size: few
CDR3 protein: CASSLRLTALGTEAFF
CDR3 DNA: TGTGCCAGCAGTTTAAGGTTGACAGCCCTTGGCACTGAAGCTTTCTTT